The 9 T cell receptor beta chains below come from one sample, sequenced in a study of blood T cells in healthy people across ages (dated by TCRdb to the mid-2010s). Libraries were made using 5' RACE. A second roughly 7 to 11 cycle PCR used a sample-barcoded 5' primer and a J-beta primer mix. Clones were called with MiXCR by TCRdb after fastp trimmed the public reads at Q25, and only in-frame beta chains were retained. Entries that share a CDR3 protein sequence are merged under the most common genes and DNA. Present in this sample are 1.5 million to 2 million distinct CDR3 sequences, 30% to 40% of which were seen just once. The ten largest account for under 25% of the sample. The specimen was blood. The source of these receptors is a human donor in good health.

The chain links TRBV15 to TRBJ1-2; D gene uncertain. V was shortened by 0 bases and J by 12 bases, with 8 bases between the two germline ends. The CDR3 consists of 11 residues. Germline lookup yields CDR1 LNHNV and CDR2 YYDKDF (reference sequence). The CDR3 bases are TGTGCCACCAGCAGAGATAAAAGGAACACCTTC. Translating gives CATSRDKRNTF.

This chain uses TRBV7-9 with TRBJ1-2, with TRBD1 matching over 11 bases. CDR1 and CDR2 from the germline V gene are SEHNR and FQNEAQ (reference sequence). V lost 4 bases and J lost 4; bases outside the gene matches: 8. The CDR3 contains 16 residues. This CDR3 is CASSSDRGRDPYGYTF. CDR3 coding DNA: TGTGCCAGCAGCTCGGACAGGGGGCGGGACCCCTATGGCTACACCTTC.

The chain couples TRBV24-1 to TRBJ2-1; the D gene is possibly TRBD2 (6 bases). This CDR3 is 16 amino acids long. V lost 2 bases to trimming and J lost 4 bases, with 14 bases between them. Germline CDR1 and CDR2: KGHDR and SFDVKD. The CDR3: CATSDSGPGTYNEQFF. DNA for the CDR3: TGTGCCACCAGTGATTCCGGGCCAGGGACTTACAATGAGCAGTTCTTC.

This clonotype was detected once. V gene TRBV29-1 combines with J gene TRBJ1-2; D remains ambiguous. Germline CDR1 is SQVTM and CDR2 is ANQGSEA. The CDR3 is made up of 12 amino acids. Trimming took off 4 bases at V and 8 bases at J, with 14 bases between the two ends. The CDR3, as DNA: TGCAGCGTTGGACTAGTCTTGCAGGGCTACACCTTC. Protein product: CSVGLVLQGYTF.

The J gene is TRBJ2-1, the V gene TRBV19; D is unclear. There are 14 residues in the CDR3. Germline V lookup: CDR1 LNHDA, CDR2 SQIVND (reference sequence). Trimming cost V 4 bases and J 0 bases, with 7 bases left between them. CDR3 amino acids: CASSKQSSYNEQFF. Written as DNA, the CDR3 is TGTGCCAGTAGTAAGCAGAGCTCCTACAATGAGCAGTTCTTC.

The chain joins TRBV7-2 to TRBJ2-7, with D perhaps matching TRBD2 (6 bases). This CDR3 is built from 15 residues. V lost 5 bases and J lost 6, with 20 bases in between. Germline V CDR1 and CDR2: SGHTA, FQGNSA. CDR3 coding DNA: TGTGCCAGCAGCCAATACGGGGGAAAGGACGGCGAGCAGTACTTC. Encoded protein: CASSQYGGKDGEQYF.

This clonotype appeared a few times. The DNA for the CDR3 is TGCAGCGCTCAAGGGAAAAGCTCCTACGAGCAGTACTTC. This encodes CSAQGKSSYEQYF. This chain links TRBV29-1 with TRBJ2-7, with D unresolved. Trimming cost V 7 bases and J 0 bases, with 13 bases left between them. The CDR3 spans 13 residues. Looked up from germline, CDR1 is SQVTM and CDR2 is ANQGSEA.

This clonotype was observed a handful of times. This chain links TRBV12-3 or TRBV12-4 with TRBJ1-2; no clear D. This CDR3 contains 14 residues. Between the trimmed V and J ends, which lost 3 bases and 1 base, there was a span of 9 bases. The CDR3 is CASSFHGNNYGYTF. CDR3 DNA sequence: TGTGCCAGCAGTTTTCATGGAAATAACTATGGCTACACCTTC.

The genes are TRBV25-1 and TRBJ2-7; tentatively, D is TRBD1 (5 bases). The germline V gene encodes CDR1 MGHDK and CDR2 SYGVNS. CDR3 length: 13 amino acids. Trimming removed 7 bases at V and 1 base at J, with 11 bases between. CDR3 residues: CASKTGQSYEQYF. DNA of the CDR3: TGTGCCAGCAAAACAGGTCAATCCTACGAGCAGTACTTC.